Presented here are 15 T cell receptor beta chains from one specimen sequenced in a study of blood T cell repertoires in COVID-19. Assay used: immunoSEQ multiplex PCR; TCRdb lists only in-frame clones, some missing. The repertoire consists of 180,000 or so clones, with 86% occurring once and the leading ten covering about 3.5%. Material: peripheral blood. Receptor source: a man aged 70-80 years with acute or convalescent COVID-19.

CDR3 coding DNA: TGTGCCAGCAGCGCCGGACTAACAGGCGGCTACACCTTC. This sequence encodes CASSAGLTGGYTF. The chain couples TRBV6-5 to TRBJ1-2; tentatively, D is TRBD1 (5 bases). This CDR3 contains 13 residues. Germline assignment: CDR1 MNHEY and CDR2 SVGAGI. V gave up 6 bases and J gave up 8 bases, with 16 bases separating them.

Here the CDR3 reads CASSQDGQGGTEAFF. The CDR3 DNA sequence: TGCGCCAGCAGCCAAGATGGACAGGGGGGTACTGAAGCTTTCTTT. The genes are TRBV4-3 and TRBJ1-1; 10 bases line up with TRBD1. Germline V gives CDR1 LGHNA, CDR2 YSLEER. The CDR3 loop spans 15 amino acids. J gave up 5 bases and V 0 bases, and 3 bases lay outside the gene matches.

This rearrangement joins TRBV7-2 to TRBJ1-2; perhaps TRBD1 as D (6 bases). The CDR3 spans 14 residues. Deletions cut 5 bases from V and 5 bases from J, with 15 bases between. Germline CDR1 reads SGHTA; CDR2 reads FQGNSA. The chain's CDR3 is CASSPLAGAYGYTF. The CDR3 region has the DNA TGTGCCAGCAGCCCCCTCGCGGGGGCTTATGGCTACACCTTC.

The chain carries TRBV29-1 and TRBJ1-6, with 8 bases identical to TRBD1. V lost 4 bases to trimming and J lost 9 bases; unmatched junction nucleotides: 5. In germline, CDR1 is SQVTM, CDR2 ANQGSEA. The CDR3 loop spans 13 amino acids. CDR3 DNA sequence: TGCAGCGTTGTGGGACAGGCGGGTTCACCCCTCCACTTT. Residues: CSVVGQAGSPLHF. Using reference TRBV29-1 and TRBJ1-6 for the parts outside the CDR3, the full variable domain is SAVISQKPSRDICQRGTSLTIQCQVDSQVTMMFWYRQQPGQSLTLIATANQGSEATYESGFVIDKFPISRPNLTFSTLTVSNMSPEDSSIYLCSVVGQAGSPLHFGNGTRLTVT.

The genes are TRBV7-8 and TRBJ2-1, with D perhaps matching TRBD1 (5 bases). Trimming removed 5 bases at V and 2 bases at J, with 13 bases between. Germline loops: CDR1 SGHVS, CDR2 FQNEAQ. The CDR3 is made up of 15 amino acids. CDR3 bases: TGTGCCAGCAGCCCAGGGTCGGTGGCCTACAATGAGCAGTTCTTC. This translates into CASSPGSVAYNEQFF. Based on the CDR3 plus reference TRBV7-8 and TRBJ2-1, the full variable domain is GAGVSQSPRYKVAKRGQDVALRCDPISGHVSLFWYQQALGQGPEFLTYFQNEAQLDKSGLPSDRFFAERPEGSVSTLKIQRTQQEDSAVYLCASSPGSVAYNEQFFGPGTRLTVL.

This clone was recorded only once. The J gene is TRBJ2-5, the V gene TRBV10-2, with a tentative D call TRBD2 (5 bases). The CDR3 is 14 residues long. The ends were cut back, 4 bases at V and 2 bases at J, with 11 bases in the middle. Looked up from germline, CDR1 is WSHSY and CDR2 is SAAADI. This chain's CDR3 is CASSVRAAQETQYF. CDR3 sequence (DNA): TGCGCCAGCAGTGTCCGAGCGGCTCAAGAGACCCAGTACTTC.

This chain connects TRBV28 to TRBJ1-2; 10 positions agree with TRBD1. Germline V gene data show CDR1 as MDHEN and CDR2 as SYDVKM. With 4 bases clipped from V and 8 bases from J, the junction kept 4 bases outside the gene matches. The CDR3 totals 13 residues. CDR3 nucleotide sequence: TGTGCCAGCAGTTCGGGACAGGGGAACGGCTACACCTTC. The encoded protein is CASSSGQGNGYTF.

The chain couples TRBV19 to TRBJ1-1; possibly TRBD1 for D (6 bases). This CDR3 region has 14 residues. Germline lookup yields CDR1 LNHDA and CDR2 SQIVND (reference sequence). V was shortened by 2 bases and J by 7 bases, with 14 bases between the two germline ends. CDR3 coding DNA: TGTGCCAGTAGTATATCTCGACAGGACTTTGAAGCTTTCTTT. Its translation is CASSISRQDFEAFF.

The gene calls are TRBV4-2 and TRBJ1-4; a weak D match, TRBD1 (5 bases). CDR1 is LGHNA and CDR2 is YNFKEQ in the germline V gene. The CDR3 is made up of 17 amino acids. Trimming pared 2 bases from V and 6 bases from J, leaving 19 bases between. The CDR3 DNA reads as TGTGCCAGCAGCCAACATCAGAGTGGCCTCAGGGATGAAAAACTGTTTTTT. Protein: CASSQHQSGLRDEKLFF.

V gene TRBV7-9 combines with J gene TRBJ1-1; D is unclear. Germline V lookup: CDR1 SEHNR, CDR2 FQNEAQ (reference sequence). This CDR3 is 14 amino acids long. Trimming stripped 0 bases from V and 2 bases from J, with 7 bases between. This CDR3 is CASSLARVNTEAFF. CDR3 coding DNA: TGTGCCAGCAGCTTAGCGCGCGTTAACACTGAAGCTTTCTTT.

The chain uses TRBV2 and TRBJ1-2; possibly TRBD1 for D (6 bases). Germline CDR1 reads SNHLY; CDR2 reads FYNNEI. This CDR3 has 16 amino acids. The V end was cut by 0 bases, the J end by 5 bases, with 16 bases between. The CDR3 protein is CASSEAGGGSLYGYTF. CDR3 coding DNA: TGTGCCAGCAGTGAAGCGGGAGGGGGGAGCTTGTATGGCTACACCTTC.

This clone was seen a single time. The chain combines TRBV3-1 (or the pseudogene TRBV3-2) with TRBJ2-1, with 8 bases lining up with TRBD1. Germline V lookup: CDR1 LGHDT, CDR2 YNNKEL (reference sequence). The V gene end was trimmed by 3 bases and the J gene end by 12 bases; junction bases not matched to a gene: 13. The CDR3 sequence is 15 residues long. The CDR3 DNA is TGTGCCAGCAGCCATAGGGACAGGTCCATCTTAGGGCAGTTCTTC. It yields the protein CASSHRDRSILGQFF.

In this sample, this clone turned up once. CDR3 DNA: TGTGCCAGCAGTTTTCTTCCTACAGCATACGAGCAGTACTTC. Protein: CASSFLPTAYEQYF. This chain uses TRBV28 with TRBJ2-7, with D unclear. Germline CDR1 reads MDHEN; CDR2 reads SYDVKM. CDR3 length: 14 residues. The germline V and J ends were trimmed by 3 bases and 4 bases, with 13 bases remaining between them.

The chain couples TRBV27 to TRBJ2-3; TRBD2 matches at 13 bases. V was pared by 6 bases and J by 1 base, with 4 bases of the junction left unmatched. The CDR3 loop spans 16 amino acids. The germline V gene has CDR1 MNHEY and CDR2 SMNVEV (reference sequence). CDR3 nucleotide sequence: TGTGCCAGCAGGACCGGGACTAGCGGGGGCACAGATACGCAGTATTTT. It specifies CASRTGTSGGTDTQYF.

The rearrangement links TRBV6-1 to TRBJ1-5, with TRBD1 identical over 8 bases. CDR3 length equals 19 residues. The germline CDR1 and CDR2 sequences are MNHNS and SASEGT. J was trimmed by 1 base and V by 5 bases; bases with no gene match: 16. CDR3 DNA: TGTGCCAGCAGTAAAGGCCCCGACAGGGGCGGAAGGAGCAATCAGCCCCAGCATTTT. Encoded protein: CASSKGPDRGGRSNQPQHF.